A single sample is the source of the 9 T cell receptor beta chains below, sequenced in a study of T cell responses to AZD1222 COVID-19 vaccine. Repertoires were generated with immunoSEQ multiplex PCR, while TCRdb's copy carries only in-frame clones and drops some. Among 100,000 to 150,000 clones listed, just over 90% were seen once. Sequenced here: peripheral blood, sampled 28 days after the second AZD1222 dose. The receptors stem from an adult who received the AZD1222 COVID-19 vaccine.

This chain connects TRBV19 to TRBJ1-2, with 7 bases identical to TRBD1. Trimming took 7 bases from V and 4 from J; bases not matched to a gene: 9. The CDR3 totals 14 residues. CDR1 and CDR2 from the germline V gene are LNHDA and SQIVND (reference sequence). CDR3 coding DNA: TGTGCCAGTAACTCAGGGACAGCCCTCTATGGCTACACCTTC. Its translation is CASNSGTALYGYTF. Complete variable domain (other parts from reference TRBV19 and TRBJ1-2): DGGITQSPKYLFRKEGQNVTLSCEQNLNHDAMYWYRQDPGQGLRLIYYSQIVNDFQKGDIAEGYSVSREKKESFPLTVTSAQKNPTAFYLCASNSGTALYGYTFGSGTRLTVV.

The chain uses TRBV5-4 and TRBJ2-1; 9 nucleotides match TRBD2. After removal of 5 bases from V and 8 bases from J, the junction contained 11 bases not matched to a gene. Germline CDR1 is SGHNT and CDR2 is YYREEE (reference sequence). The CDR3 is 15 residues long. The CDR3 spells CASRSSGNAVDEQFF. CDR3 in DNA: TGTGCCAGCAGATCTAGCGGGAACGCGGTAGATGAGCAGTTCTTC.

This clone was counted a single time. The chain is built from TRBV7-3 and TRBJ1-2, with 10 bases lining up with TRBD1. The CDR3 is made up of 13 amino acids. With V trimmed by 5 bases and J by 9 bases, 6 bases remained unmatched. Germline CDR1 SGHTA, CDR2 FQGTGA. CDR3 region: CASSPDRGQSYTF. CDR3 nucleotide sequence: TGTGCCAGCAGCCCCGACAGGGGGCAAAGCTACACCTTC.

The chain carries TRBV18 and TRBJ1-1; no clear D. The CDR3 loop spans 14 amino acids. The germline CDR1 and CDR2 sequences are KGHSH and LQKENI. Between the trimmed V and J ends, which lost 2 bases and 4 bases, there was a span of 11 bases. The DNA of the CDR3 is TGTGCCAGCTCACCATCTGTTGGGCCCACTGAAGCTTTCTTT. This gives the protein CASSPSVGPTEAFF.

The chain is built from TRBV29-1 and TRBJ1-5; 7 positions agree with TRBD1. The V and J ends lost 6 bases and 4 bases, in that order; junction bases with no gene match: 6. From germline, CDR1 is SQVTM and CDR2 ANQGSEA. This CDR3 has 13 residues. CDR3 sequence: CSVTGAANQPQHF. CDR3 nucleotide sequence: TGCAGCGTCACAGGGGCGGCTAATCAGCCCCAGCATTTT. Looking up the rest from reference TRBV29-1 and TRBJ1-5 gives the full variable domain: SAVISQKPSRDICQRGTSLTIQCQVDSQVTMMFWYRQQPGQSLTLIATANQGSEATYESGFVIDKFPISRPNLTFSTLTVSNMSPEDSSIYLCSVTGAANQPQHFGDGTRLSIL.

The chain carries TRBV3-1 (or the pseudogene TRBV3-2) and TRBJ2-3; D might be TRBD1 (5 bases). There are 13 residues in the CDR3. Germline V lookup: CDR1 LGHDT, CDR2 YNNKEL (reference sequence). V was cut by 4 bases and J by 3 bases, with 8 bases left in between. CDR3 sequence reads: CASSPGATDTQYF. The DNA for the CDR3 is TGTGCCAGCAGCCCTGGGGCGACAGATACGCAGTATTTT.

The chain uses TRBV5-1 and TRBJ2-3; 8 nucleotides match TRBD1. The length of the CDR3 is 16 residues. V lost 4 bases, J lost 2 bases, and 9 bases stayed unmatched. The germline V gene encodes CDR1 SGHRS and CDR2 YFSETQ. CDR3 amino acids: CASSIGTGQYTDTQYF. The CDR3 DNA reads TGCGCCAGCAGCATCGGGACAGGCCAATACACAGATACGCAGTATTTT.

V usage is TRBV2 and J usage is TRBJ2-3, with TRBD1 matching 9 bases. Germline V gene lookup returns CDR1 SNHLY and CDR2 FYNNEI. CDR3 size: 13 residues. V was pared by 11 bases and J by 2 bases, with 5 bases of the junction left unmatched. In DNA, the CDR3 is TGTGCCTACCGGGACAGGGTCACAGATACGCAGTATTTT. It yields the protein CAYRDRVTDTQYF.

The chain has TRBV28 and TRBJ2-3; 10 positions agree with TRBD2. The CDR3 extends over 16 amino acids. V trimming: 6 bases; J trimming: 10 bases; junction bases outside the gene matches: 16. The germline CDR1 and CDR2 sequences are MDHEN and SYDVKM. CDR3 nucleotide sequence: TGTGCCAGCAGCTCCTTCAGCGGGAGGGAGCGGATCTCGCAGTATTTT. Translation gives CASSSFSGRERISQYF.